The 20 T cell receptor beta chains in this list originate from one sample, sequenced in a study of cytomegalovirus exposure and HLA in healthy donors (dated by TCRdb to about 2017). The library was produced with the immunoSEQ multiplex PCR assay. For the multiplex PCR, a mixture combining 60 forward primers for TCR Vbeta segments and 13 reverse primers for TCR Jbeta segments was used. TCRdb carries this immuneACCESS record with in-frame sequences only. Its versions omit some clonotypes, under half of them owing to an unresolved V gene in the studies checked, with the rest unexplained. This sample holds tens of thousands of clones; roughly 70% were observed only once. The top ten constitute approximately 16% of the sample. Sequences were obtained from PBMCs. These receptors were collected from a woman between 45 and 65 years old in good health and CMV-seropositive.

There are a few counts of this clone. V usage is TRBV29-1 and J usage is TRBJ2-7; D remains ambiguous. The CDR3 length is 14 residues. The V end lost 6 bases, the J end lost 0 bases, and 15 bases lay between the germline ends. CDR1 is SQVTM and CDR2 is ANQGSEA in the germline V gene. The CDR3 DNA sequence: TGCAGCGTCGTATCCACAGAGAGCTCCTACGAGCAGTACTTC. The encoded protein is CSVVSTESSYEQYF.

The chain carries TRBV29-1 and TRBJ2-6; a possible D gene is TRBD2 (6 bases). The germline V gene has CDR1 SQVTM and CDR2 ANQGSEA. This CDR3 region has 17 residues. Deletions cut 6 bases from V and 1 base from J, with 19 bases between. The CDR3 is CSVGDRDWDSGANVLTF. The CDR3 DNA is TGCAGCGTGGGGGACCGGGACTGGGATTCTGGGGCCAACGTCCTGACTTTC.

The chain joins TRBV11-2 to TRBJ2-5, with D tentatively TRBD2 (5 bases). The V end was cut by 0 bases, the J end by 3 bases, with 11 bases between. The germline V gene encodes CDR1 SGHAT and CDR2 FQNNGV. This CDR3 has 15 residues. The CDR3 bases are TGTGCCAGCAGCTTAGATTCGGTGGGAGAAGAGACCCAGTACTTC. It specifies CASSLDSVGEETQYF.

This clone has only one observation. V gene TRBV28 combines with J gene TRBJ2-7; D not certain. V was shortened by 6 bases and J by 3 bases, with 9 bases between the two germline ends. The CDR3 is 12 residues long. Germline V gene sequence: CDR1 MDHEN, CDR2 SYDVKM. CDR3 in amino acids: CASSSAVYEQYF. The CDR3 DNA reads as TGTGCCAGCAGCTCCGCGGTCTACGAGCAGTACTTC.

The V and J genes are TRBV6-5 and TRBJ2-5, with 8 bases lining up with TRBD2. TRBJ2-7 explains the end of the DNA better; the J call may be wrong. Germline CDR1 is MNHEY and CDR2 is SVGAGI. This CDR3 is built from 13 residues. CDR3 sequence: CASMLSGTYEQYF. Here the CDR3 DNA reads TGTGCCAGCATGCTTAGCGGGACCTACGAGCAGTACTTC.

The rearrangement links TRBV28 to TRBJ1-1; D is unresolved. CDR1 and CDR2 (germline): MDHEN, SYDVKM. The CDR3 is 15 residues long. The germline V and J ends were trimmed by 5 bases and 5 bases, with 18 bases remaining between them. CDR3 region: CASSTPPGFKTEAFF. CDR3 in DNA: TGTGCCAGCAGTACACCCCCGGGGTTTAAGACTGAAGCTTTCTTT.

A word on this clone: One end of the junction is discordant with germline, which a read error may explain. V and J are TRBV4-1 and TRBJ1-2, with 7 bases aligning to TRBD1. The CDR3 contains 14 residues. Germline CDR1 and CDR2: MGHRA and YSYEKL. The CDR3 nucleotides read TGTGCCAGCAGCCACGCTATCCAGGGGGACGGCTACACCTTC. This sequence encodes CASSHAIQGDGYTF.

This clone has a single count. CDR3 DNA sequence: TGTGCCAGCAGTCCCGAGGCACCGGGACTGGGGAGCTCCTACGAGCAGTACTTC. This gives the protein CASSPEAPGLGSSYEQYF. The chain recombines TRBV7-8 with TRBJ2-7; TRBD2 might be the D (6 bases). The germline V gene encodes CDR1 SGHVS and CDR2 FQNEAQ. V lost 6 bases and J lost 0, with 24 bases in between. The CDR3 is 18 amino acids.

The rearrangement links TRBV7-8 to TRBJ2-6, with 9 nucleotides matching TRBD1. Germline assignment: CDR1 SGHVS and CDR2 FQNEAQ. V lost 5 bases to trimming and J lost 0 bases; unmatched junction nucleotides: 8. This CDR3 has 18 amino acids. The CDR3 is CASSPRDRVHSGANVLTF. Here the CDR3 DNA reads TGTGCCAGCAGCCCAAGGGACAGGGTTCACTCTGGGGCCAACGTCCTGACTTTC.

This chain links TRBV11-3 with TRBJ1-4; D unclear. CDR1 is SGHNT, CDR2 YENEEA, per germline. With 0 bases removed from V and 8 bases from J, the gap between germline ends came to 4 bases. This CDR3 comprises 12 residues. CDR3 residues: CASSLDREKLFF. CDR3 sequence (DNA): TGTGCCAGCAGCTTAGACAGGGAAAAACTGTTTTTT.

V usage is TRBV5-1 and J usage is TRBJ2-3; TRBD1 aligns across 8 bases. CDR1 and CDR2 (germline): SGHRS, YFSETQ. The trim removed 4 bases at V and 8 bases at J, leaving 12 bases unmatched. The CDR3 totals 15 residues. The CDR3 region is CASSPRTGNNPTQYF. The DNA of the CDR3 is TGCGCCAGCAGCCCGCGGACAGGGAATAACCCTACGCAGTATTTT. The full variable domain, its missing parts supplied by reference TRBV5-1 and TRBJ2-3, is KAGVTQTPRYLIKTRGQQVTLSCSPISGHRSVSWYQQTPGQGLQFLFEYFSETQRNKGNFPGRFSGRQFSNSRSEMNVSTLELGDSALYLCASSPRTGNNPTQYFGPGTRLTVL.

This chain links TRBV19 with TRBJ2-1; 12 bases map to TRBD2. The CDR3 is 20 residues long. CDR1 LNHDA and CDR2 SQIVND come from the germline V gene (reference sequence). Trimming removed 7 bases from V and 10 bases from J; junction bases left unmatched: 26. In DNA form, the CDR3 reads TGTGCCAGTACCCCCCACCTACCACTTTCCTCCGGACTAGCGGGATGGGAGCAGTTCTTC. Amino acids: CASTPHLPLSSGLAGWEQFF.

This clone was seen only once. This chain uses TRBV19 with TRBJ1-4, with 9 bases identical to TRBD1. The CDR3 totals 14 residues. Germline values: CDR1 LNHDA, CDR2 SQIVND (reference sequence). V shed 4 bases, J shed 3 bases, and the junction held 0 bases outside the gene matches. Here the CDR3 DNA reads TGTGCCAGTAGTAGGGACAGGGCTAATGAAAAACTGTTTTTT. This gives the protein CASSRDRANEKLFF.

The chain combines TRBV5-5 with TRBJ2-7; TRBD1 matches 8 bases. With 2 bases clipped from V and 4 bases from J, the junction kept 11 bases outside the gene matches. Germline V gene data show CDR1 as SGHKS and CDR2 as YYEKEE (reference sequence). This CDR3 is 16 amino acids long. Written as DNA, the CDR3 is TGTGCCAGCAGCTTCACTCCGGACAGGGTCGGATACGAGCAGTACTTC. Amino acids: CASSFTPDRVGYEQYF. Together with reference TRBV5-5 and TRBJ2-7, the CDR3 gives the full variable domain: DAGVTQSPTHLIKTRGQQVTLRCSPISGHKSVSWYQQVLGQGPQFIFQYYEKEERGRGNFPDRFSARQFPNYSSELNVNALLLGDSALYLCASSFTPDRVGYEQYFGPGTRLTVT.

The chain has TRBV7-6 and TRBJ2-3, with 9 bases identical to TRBD2. V lost 2 bases, J lost 1 base, and 7 bases stayed unmatched. The CDR3 extends over 17 amino acids. Germline lookup yields CDR1 SGHVS and CDR2 FNYEAQ. For the CDR3, the DNA is TGTGCCAGCAGCTTATTGAGCGGGAGGAAAGGCACAGATACGCAGTATTTT. Residues: CASSLLSGRKGTDTQYF.

This chain connects TRBV4-1 to TRBJ2-5; TRBD1 matches at 8 bases. The V segment lost 4 bases and the J segment 5 bases; nucleotides outside the gene matches: 18. Per the germline V gene, CDR1 is MGHRA and CDR2 is YSYEKL. The CDR3 contains 18 residues. CDR3: CASSRTRTGSSQHETQYF. CDR3 nucleotide sequence: TGCGCCAGCAGCCGTACTAGGACAGGGTCGTCTCAACACGAGACCCAGTACTTC.

The V gene is TRBV4-2, the J gene TRBJ2-2; D uncertain. V was cut by 1 base and J by 6 bases, with 6 bases left in between. This CDR3 region has 13 residues. Germline V CDR1 and CDR2: LGHNA, YNFKEQ. The CDR3 is CASSQVIAGELFF. In DNA form, the CDR3 reads TGTGCCAGCAGCCAAGTAATCGCCGGGGAGCTGTTTTTT.

This sequence joins TRBV28 and TRBJ2-1; possible D gene TRBD2, 6 bases. This CDR3 is 16 amino acids long. V dropped 5 bases and J dropped 0 bases, with 14 bases sitting between them. Germline CDR1 and CDR2: MDHEN and SYDVKM. This CDR3 is CASSGTRLSSYNEQFF. Here the CDR3 DNA reads TGTGCCAGCAGTGGGACTCGCCTCAGCTCCTACAATGAGCAGTTCTTC.

V gene TRBV5-4 combines with J gene TRBJ1-1; TRBD1 agrees at 8 bases. V lost 4 bases and J lost 3; bases outside the gene matches: 8. Per germline, CDR1 SGHNT and CDR2 YYREEE (reference sequence). The CDR3 is 15 amino acids. In nucleotides, the CDR3 is TGTGCCAGCAGCCGTCGACAGGGGCTCTACACTGAAGCTTTCTTT. As protein: CASSRRQGLYTEAFF.

This clone has only a few counts. The rearrangement uses TRBV28 and TRBJ2-7; no clear D gene. Trimming pared 5 bases from V and 5 bases from J, leaving 16 bases between. Germline assignment: CDR1 MDHEN and CDR2 SYDVKM. This CDR3 contains 14 residues. In DNA form, the CDR3 reads TGTGCCAGCAGTCCGCTAGGCCCCACCGACGAGCAGTACTTC. Amino acids: CASSPLGPTDEQYF.